This T cell receptor beta chain was captured by sequencing in a study of cytomegalovirus exposure and HLA in healthy donors. Overall study results and limits: Later analysis suggested most CMV-associated TCR beta chains were HLA-restricted. The dataset shows that most TCR sequences were rare, while some public TCRs occurred in many donors.

In the case of this clone: Its antigen remains unknown.

It was with 60 Vbeta and 13 Jbeta primers that the PCR ran. Original handling: Later reanalysis found 75 million to 95 million unique TCR beta chains, roughly 10 million of them shared. Profiled with immunoSEQ multiplex PCR; TCRdb holds only in-frame clones, not every one. That table supplies the V and J calls and clone size; D and trimming were determined from the DNA. This table holds 250,000 to 350,000 clones, around two thirds found once. Trimming cost V 3 bases and J 3 bases; bases outside gene matches: 3. This CDR3 is built from 15 residues. Germline assignment: CDR1 MGHRA and CDR2 YSYEKL. This chain joins TRBV4-1 and TRBJ1-4; 8 nucleotides align to TRBD1. Sequenced sample: PBMCs. This clonotype originated in a female donor in good health and CMV-seronegative. The CDR3 protein is CASSQDRVANEKLFF. The CDR3 DNA reads as TGCGCCAGCAGCCAGGACAGGGTGGCTAATGAAAAACTGTTTTTT.